The T cell receptor (beta chain) under discussion was sequenced for a study of T cell responses to AZD1222 COVID-19 vaccine. The CDR3 extends over 13 amino acids. Deletions cut 5 bases from V and 5 bases from J, with 12 bases between. The germline gives CDR1 SGHAT, CDR2 FQDESV (reference sequence). Sequencing was performed with immunoSEQ multiplex PCR; in TCRdb, only in-frame clones are kept and a portion is missing. The sample holds more than 95,000 clones, approximately 89% seen once. This TCR was sampled from an adult in good health. The sample here was peripheral blood, taken on day 0 of AZD1222 vaccination. The V and J genes are TRBV11-1 and TRBJ2-5; the D gene is possibly TRBD1 (6 bases). The CDR3 here is CASSRDKRETQYF. The DNA of the CDR3 is TGTGCCAGCAGCCGGGACAAACGGGAGACCCAGTACTTC.